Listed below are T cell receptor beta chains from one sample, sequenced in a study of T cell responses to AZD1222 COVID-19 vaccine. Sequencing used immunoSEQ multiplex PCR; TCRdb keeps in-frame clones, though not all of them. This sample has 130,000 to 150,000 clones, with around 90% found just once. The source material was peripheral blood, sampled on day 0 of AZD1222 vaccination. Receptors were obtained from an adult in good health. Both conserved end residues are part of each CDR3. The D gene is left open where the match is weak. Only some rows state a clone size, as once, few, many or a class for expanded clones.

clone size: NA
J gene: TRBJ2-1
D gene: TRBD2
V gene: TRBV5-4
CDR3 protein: CASSRPTGGRAGNEQFF
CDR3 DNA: TGTGCCAGCAGCCGCCCGACCGGCGGGAGGGCGGGGAATGAGCAGTTCTTC

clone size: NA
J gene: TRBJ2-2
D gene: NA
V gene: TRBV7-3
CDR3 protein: CASSLTPLTGELFF
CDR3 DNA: TGTGCCAGCAGCTTAACCCCTCTGACCGGGGAGCTGTTTTTT

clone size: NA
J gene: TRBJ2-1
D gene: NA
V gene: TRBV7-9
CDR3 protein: CASSLPPGLLSSYNEQFF
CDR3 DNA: TGTGCCAGCAGCTTACCGCCGGGACTCCTGAGCTCCTACAATGAGCAGTTCTTC

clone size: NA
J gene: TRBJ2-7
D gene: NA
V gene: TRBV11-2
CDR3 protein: CASSLGVGQLYEQYF
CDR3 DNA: TGTGCCAGCAGCTTAGGGGTAGGACAGCTCTACGAGCAGTACTTC

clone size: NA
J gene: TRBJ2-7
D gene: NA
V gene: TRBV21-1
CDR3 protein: CASSKDLGYEQYF
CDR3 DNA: TGTGCCAGCAGCAAAGACTTGGGCTACGAGCAGTACTTC

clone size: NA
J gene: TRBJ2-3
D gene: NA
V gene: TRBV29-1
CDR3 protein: CSAGLTSTDTQYF
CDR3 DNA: TGCAGCGCCGGACTGACAAGCACAGATACGCAGTATTTT

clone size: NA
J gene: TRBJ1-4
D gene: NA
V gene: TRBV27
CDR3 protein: CASSLGLPSWEKLFF
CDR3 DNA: TGTGCCAGCAGTTTGGGCCTTCCCTCCTGGGAAAAACTGTTTTTT

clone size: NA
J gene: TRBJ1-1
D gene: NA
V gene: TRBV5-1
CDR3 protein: CASSTIRGRTEAFF
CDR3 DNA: TGCGCCAGCAGCACCATTCGGGGTCGCACTGAAGCTTTCTTT

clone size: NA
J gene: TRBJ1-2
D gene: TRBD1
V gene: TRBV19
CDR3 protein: CASSSNRGNGYTF
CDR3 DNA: TGTGCCAGTAGTAGCAACAGGGGAAATGGCTACACCTTC

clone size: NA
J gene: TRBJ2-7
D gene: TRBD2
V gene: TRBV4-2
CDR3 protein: CASSQGLAGSSYEQYF
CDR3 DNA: TGTGCCAGCAGCCAAGGACTAGCGGGGAGCTCCTACGAGCAGTACTTC

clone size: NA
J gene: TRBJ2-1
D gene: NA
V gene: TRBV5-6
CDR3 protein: CASSLGRAYNEQFF
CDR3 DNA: TGTGCCAGCAGCTTGGGGCGGGCTTACAATGAGCAGTTCTTC

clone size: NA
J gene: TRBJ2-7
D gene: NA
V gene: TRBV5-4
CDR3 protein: CASSRGVASYEQYF
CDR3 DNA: TGTGCCAGCAGTCGGGGAGTAGCCTCCTACGAGCAGTACTTC

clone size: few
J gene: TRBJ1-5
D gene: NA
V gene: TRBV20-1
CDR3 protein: CSASEGGGNQPQHF
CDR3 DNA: TGCAGTGCTAGTGAGGGAGGTGGCAATCAGCCCCAGCATTTT

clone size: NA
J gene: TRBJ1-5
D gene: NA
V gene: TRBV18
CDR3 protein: CASSDRTANQPQHF
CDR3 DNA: TGTGCCAGCTCAGATCGGACAGCTAATCAGCCCCAGCATTTT

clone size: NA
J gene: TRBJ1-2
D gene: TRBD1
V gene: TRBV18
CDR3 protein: CASSTGQSYGYTF
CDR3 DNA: TGTGCCAGCTCAACGGGACAGAGCTATGGCTACACCTTC

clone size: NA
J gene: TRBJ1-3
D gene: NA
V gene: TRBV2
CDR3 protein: CASSDRGNTIYF
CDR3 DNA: TGTGCCAGCAGTGACAGGGGAAACACCATATATTTT

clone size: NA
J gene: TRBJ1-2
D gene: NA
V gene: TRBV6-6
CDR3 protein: CASSNPNRADYGYTF
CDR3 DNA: TGTGCCAGCAGTAATCCCAACAGGGCGGACTATGGCTACACCTTC

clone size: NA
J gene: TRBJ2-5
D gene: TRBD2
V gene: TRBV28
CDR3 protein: CASSLRRSSGSPSWETQYF
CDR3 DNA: TGTGCCAGCAGTTTACGAAGGTCTAGCGGGAGTCCTAGCTGGGAGACCCAGTACTTC

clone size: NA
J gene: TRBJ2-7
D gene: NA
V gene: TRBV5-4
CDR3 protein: CATKSPGSWDEQYF
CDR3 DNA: TGTGCCACCAAATCGCCGGGTAGCTGGGACGAGCAGTACTTC

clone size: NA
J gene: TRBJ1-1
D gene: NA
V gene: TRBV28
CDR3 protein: CASSLWDGKNTEAFF
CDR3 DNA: TGTGCCAGCAGTTTATGGGACGGGAAGAACACTGAAGCTTTCTTT

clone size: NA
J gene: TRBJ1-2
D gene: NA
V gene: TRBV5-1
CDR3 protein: CASSLGLQPRYGYTF
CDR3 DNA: TGCGCCAGCAGCTTGGGACTCCAACCGCGCTATGGCTACACCTTC

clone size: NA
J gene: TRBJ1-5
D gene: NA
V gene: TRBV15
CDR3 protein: CATSSLERPQHF
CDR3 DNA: TGTGCCACCAGCAGCCTGGAAAGGCCCCAGCATTTT